These 27 T cell receptor beta chains were all obtained from the same sample, sequenced in a study of T cell repertoires in cytomegalovirus infection. Each CDR3 protein is one row after TCRdb ran MiXCR on the reads. The sample includes hundreds of thousands of distinct CDR3 sequences, more than 30% seen only once; the top ten take 15% to 20%. Their cognate antigens are unknown. Specimen: cultured PBMCs, collected from culture after CMV antigen stimulation. The receptors stem from a human donor in good health (CMV status not recorded). Some clones in this sample may be carry-over from other donors' samples.

The V and J genes are TRBV27 and TRBJ2-7, with D perhaps TRBD1 or TRBD2 (6 bases each). The CDR3 covers 15 residues. Trimming cost V 9 bases and J 3 bases, with 21 bases left between them. Germline CDR1 and CDR2: MNHEY and SMNVEV (reference sequence). CDR3 in DNA: TGTGCCAGATTCGGGGGCGTATGCAGGGACTACGAGCAGTACTTC. Translated: CARFGGVCRDYEQYF.

This clonotype was counted between two and nine times. The rearrangement uses TRBV6-1 and TRBJ1-5; D gene unclear. The CDR3 consists of 15 residues. Germline V gene data show CDR1 as MNHNS and CDR2 as SASEGT. Between the trimmed V and J ends, which lost 4 bases and 4 bases, there was a span of 14 bases. CDR3 coding DNA: TGTGCCAGCAGTGCCAGTCTGGTTGGGAATCAGCCCCAGCATTTT. Encoded protein: CASSASLVGNQPQHF.

The gene calls are TRBV7-2 and TRBJ2-1, with 13 bases lining up with TRBD2. With V trimmed by 5 bases and J by 5 bases, 6 bases remained unmatched. This CDR3 is built from 16 residues. The germline gives CDR1 SGHTA, CDR2 FQGNSA. In nucleotides, the CDR3 is TGTGCCAGCAGCCACTTTGGGACTAGCGGGAACAATGAGCAGTTCTTC. Protein product: CASSHFGTSGNNEQFF.

The J gene is TRBJ2-7, the V gene TRBV4-1, with 12 bases that match TRBD2. V lost 1 base, J lost 7 bases, and 17 bases stayed unmatched. The CDR3 has 19 residues. CDR1 is MGHRA and CDR2 is YSYEKL in the germline V gene. The CDR3 DNA sequence: TGCGCCAGCAGCCAAGCGACACGCAAAAGACTAGCGGGAGTATGGGAGCAGTACGTC. Its protein is CASSQATRKRLAGVWEQYV.

The rearrangement joins TRBV6-6 to TRBJ2-7, with D uncertain. V lost 6 bases and J lost 5, with 26 bases in between. Germline V CDR1 and CDR2: MNHNY, SVGAGI (reference sequence). This CDR3 comprises 17 residues. As DNA, the CDR3 is TGTGCCAGCAGCTATACCCCTCCTGCCGTTGTACCCCACGAGCAGTACTTC. Encoded protein: CASSYTPPAVVPHEQYF.

This clonotype was picked up a small number of times. V is TRBV6-6 and J is TRBJ2-7; TRBD2 agrees at 9 bases. V dropped 6 bases and J dropped 4; count of bases not matched to a gene: 7. The germline gives CDR1 MNHNY, CDR2 SVGAGI (reference sequence). The CDR3 loop spans 14 amino acids. CDR3 coding DNA: TGTGCCAGCAGCCTCGTAGCGGGAGTGTACGAGCAGTACTTC. This sequence encodes CASSLVAGVYEQYF.

The CDR3 loop is CASSNRGGNEKLFF. The DNA for the CDR3 is TGTGCCAGTAGCAACAGGGGAGGGAATGAAAAACTGTTTTTT. This chain uses TRBV19 with TRBJ1-4; 7 bases map to TRBD1. The V gene's germline CDR1 is LNHDA and CDR2 SQIVND (reference sequence). The CDR3 length is 14 residues. The junction had 6 bases not matched to a gene; V was cut back by 6 bases and J by 5 bases.

This clonotype was observed a few times. The chain uses TRBV7-2 and TRBJ1-1; no clear D gene. There are 13 residues in the CDR3. Deletions cut 5 bases from V and 1 base from J, with 8 bases between. Germline CDR1 SGHTA, CDR2 FQGNSA. CDR3 sequence (DNA): TGTGCCAGCAGCACATATAGGAACACTGAAGCTTTCTTT. Translated: CASSTYRNTEAFF.

This clonotype was seen only once. The chain is built from TRBV9 and TRBJ2-3; D is undetermined. V was clipped by 4 bases and J by 6 bases, with 9 bases between them. Germline-derived CDR1 and CDR2 are SGDLS and YYNGEE. CDR3 length: 12 amino acids. The CDR3 is CASSPLWDTQYF. In DNA, the CDR3 is TGTGCCAGCAGCCCCCTTTGGGATACGCAGTATTTT.

Concerning this clonotype: Since a much larger clone is just one base distant, this may be a read error. The CDR3 does not close with the conserved phenylalanine or tryptophan, likely indicating a read error. V usage is TRBV30 and J usage is TRBJ2-6, with 10 positions matching TRBD1. Unmatched junction bases numbered 11, after V lost 2 bases and J lost 4 bases. The CDR3 is made up of 18 amino acids. Per the germline V gene, CDR1 is GTSNPN and CDR2 is SVGIG (reference sequence). CDR3 sequence: CAWSRIGDRGSGANVLTL. CDR3 DNA: TGTGCCTGGAGTAGGATTGGGGACAGGGGATCCGGGGCCAACGTCCTGACTTTA.

This rearrangement joins TRBV10-2 to TRBJ2-7; TRBD2 matches 8 bases. This CDR3 comprises 14 residues. The J segment lost 0 bases and the V segment lost 6 bases, leaving 4 bases of the junction unmatched. Germline V gene lookup returns CDR1 WSHSY and CDR2 SAAADI. CDR3 region: CASSGTRNSYEQYV. Here the CDR3 DNA reads TGCGCCAGCAGCGGGACTAGAAACTCCTACGAGCAGTACGTC.

This clonotype was observed at least ten times. The V call is TRBV27, the J call TRBJ2-7; D may be TRBD1 or TRBD2 (5 bases each). Deletions cut 5 bases from V and 4 bases from J, with 15 bases between. The CDR3 is 14 residues long. Germline lookup yields CDR1 MNHEY and CDR2 SMNVEV (reference sequence). The CDR3 protein is CASSPRAGAYEQYV. CDR3 DNA sequence: TGTGCCAGCAGTCCGCGGGCCGGGGCATACGAGCAGTACGTC.

This clonotype has just one count. The rearrangement joins TRBV20-1 to TRBJ1-2; D uncertain. CDR3 length equals 16 residues. Trimming shortened V by 3 bases and J by 3 bases, and 20 bases separated the two germline ends. The germline gives CDR1 DFQATT, CDR2 SNEGSKA (reference sequence). DNA of the CDR3: TGCAGTGCTAGGGACGGGGAAAAGGGCAGCTACTATGGCTACACCTTC. Translating gives CSARDGEKGSYYGYTF.

J is TRBJ1-4 and V is TRBV20-1, with D perhaps matching TRBD1 (6 bases). Germline CDR1 and CDR2: DFQATT and SNEGSKA (reference sequence). This CDR3 is built from 15 residues. Trimming shortened V by 2 bases and J by 3 bases, and 13 bases separated the two germline ends. The CDR3 nucleotides are TGCAGTGCTAGATCGCCAGGGGCGCCTAATGAAAAACTGTTTTTT. Translation gives CSARSPGAPNEKLFF.

The chain couples TRBV10-3 to TRBJ1-1; tentative D call: TRBD1 (5 bases). The CDR3 covers 16 residues. Looked up from germline, CDR1 is ENHRY and CDR2 is SYGVKD. Trimming took off 6 bases at V and 1 base at J, with 18 bases between the two ends. This chain's CDR3 is CAIRGDGDSENTEAFF. Here the CDR3 DNA reads TGTGCCATCAGGGGGGACGGCGATAGCGAGAACACTGAAGCTTTCTTT.

This clonotype was recorded a few times. J is TRBJ2-2 and V is TRBV5-4; unclear D gene. Trimming took 0 bases from V and 5 from J, leaving 11 bases between them. CDR1 and CDR2 (germline): SGHNT, YYREEE (reference sequence). The CDR3 consists of 15 residues. CDR3 nucleotide sequence: TGTGCCAGCAGCTTGGGCAGCCCTATGACCGGGGAGCTGTTTTTT. This codes for CASSLGSPMTGELFF. The full variable domain, in which reference TRBV5-4 and TRBJ2-2 provide the parts outside the CDR3, is ETGVTQSPTHLIKTRGQQVTLRCSSQSGHNTVSWYQQALGQGPQFIFQYYREEENGRGNFPPRFSGLQFPNYSSELNVNALELDDSALYLCASSLGSPMTGELFFGEGSRLTVL.

This chain links TRBV11-2 with TRBJ1-2; 7 bases are a match to TRBD1. The CDR3 spans 17 residues. Losses at the gene ends were 0 bases for V and 4 bases for J; bases not matched to a gene: 11. CDR1 and CDR2 from the germline V gene are SGHAT and FQNNGV. CDR3 sequence: CASSLDPARGNFYGYTF. The CDR3 DNA is TGTGCCAGCAGCTTAGATCCCGCCAGGGGGAACTTCTATGGCTACACCTTC.

The rearrangement uses TRBV7-2 and TRBJ2-3; 9 bases fit TRBD2. V was pared by 2 bases and J by 3 bases, with 6 bases of the junction left unmatched. Germline V gene data show CDR1 as SGHTA and CDR2 as FQGNSA. The CDR3 has 16 amino acids. The CDR3 loop is CASSLNAGGGTDTQYF. Written as DNA, the CDR3 is TGTGCCAGCAGCTTAAATGCGGGAGGGGGAACAGATACGCAGTATTTT.

V and J are TRBV4-1 and TRBJ1-1, with TRBD1 matching over 7 bases. CDR1 is MGHRA, CDR2 YSYEKL, per germline. This CDR3 is built from 13 residues. The V segment lost 1 base and the J segment 8 bases; nucleotides outside the gene matches: 4. CDR3 bases: TGCGCCAGCAGCCAAGGTGACAGGGTGGAAGCTTTCTTT. This encodes CASSQGDRVEAFF.

This clonotype was recorded at least ten times. DNA of the CDR3: TGTGCCAGCAGCCCTCGGGCGGGGAGGTGGAATGAGCAGTTCTTC. Its protein is CASSPRAGRWNEQFF. The chain is built from TRBV5-6 and TRBJ2-1; the D gene is possibly TRBD2 (6 bases). In germline, CDR1 is SGHDT, CDR2 YYEEEE. The V end was cut by 4 bases, the J end by 7 bases, with 18 bases between. The CDR3 is 15 residues long.

This clonotype was seen more than once but under ten times. This chain connects TRBV11-2 to TRBJ2-7; D is unresolved. CDR1 is SGHAT, CDR2 FQNNGV, per germline. V lost 3 bases and J 3 bases, leaving 12 bases between the germline ends. This CDR3 region has 14 residues. The CDR3 loop is CASSFVGLGYEQYF. The CDR3 coding sequence is TGTGCCAGCAGCTTTGTGGGTCTGGGCTACGAGCAGTACTTC.

The chain uses TRBV7-2 and TRBJ2-7, with D maybe TRBD2 (6 bases). Trimming removed 5 bases at V and 9 bases at J, with 17 bases between. This CDR3 contains 13 residues. CDR1 and CDR2 (germline): SGHTA, FQGNSA. The CDR3 protein is CASSPDRGNGQYV. The CDR3 DNA follows: TGTGCCAGCAGCCCCGATCGCGGGAACGGGCAGTACGTC.

Only a few counts were recorded for this clonotype. This chain links TRBV5-1 with TRBJ1-1; D is unresolved. V was clipped by 0 bases and J by 5 bases, with 14 bases between them. This CDR3 has 15 amino acids. In germline, CDR1 is SGHRS, CDR2 YFSETQ. The CDR3 region is CASSLDPGPGTEAFF. CDR3 DNA: TGCGCCAGCAGCTTGGATCCAGGCCCGGGGACTGAAGCTTTCTTT.

V usage is TRBV10-3 and J usage is TRBJ2-1; possibly TRBD1 or TRBD2 for D (7 bases each). This CDR3 is 12 amino acids long. V was shortened by 10 bases and J by 8 bases, with 15 bases between the two germline ends. CDR1 is ENHRY and CDR2 is SYGVKD in the germline V gene. This chain's CDR3 is CATQTGRDEQFF. In nucleotides, the CDR3 is TGTGCCACCCAGACAGGGAGGGATGAGCAGTTCTTC.

There are many counts of this clonotype. The chain employs TRBV7-2 and TRBJ2-1, with TRBD2 matching 7 bases. V was clipped by 2 bases and J by 0 bases; unmatched bases: 10. CDR1 is SGHTA, CDR2 FQGNSA, per germline. The CDR3 sequence is 18 residues long. DNA of the CDR3: TGTGCCAGCAGCTTAAAAGCGACTAGCTCGAGCTCCTACAATGAGCAGTTCTTC. It yields the protein CASSLKATSSSSYNEQFF.

The V and J genes are TRBV7-2 and TRBJ2-2; D is unresolved. The CDR3 is made up of 16 amino acids. The V gene lost 10 bases and the J gene lost 0 bases, with 18 bases spanning the gap. Germline-derived CDR1 and CDR2 are SGHTA and FQGNSA. CDR3 sequence reads: CATPPPDPTNTGELFF. The CDR3 DNA reads TGTGCCACCCCACCTCCTGACCCGACGAACACCGGGGAGCTGTTTTTT.

This clonotype was counted ten times or more. V usage is TRBV6-2 or TRBV6-3 and J usage is TRBJ2-1; tentative D call: TRBD2 (5 bases). V was trimmed by 0 bases and J by 5 bases, leaving 14 bases between them. Germline loops: CDR1 MNHEY, CDR2 SVGEGT. The CDR3 runs 16 residues. Here the CDR3 DNA reads TGTGCCAGCAGTTACTCGAGAAGCAGCGGTAACAATGAGCAGTTCTTC. It yields the protein CASSYSRSSGNNEQFF.